This T cell receptor beta chain was captured by sequencing in a study of shared clonotypes between healthy human individuals. Authors' data handling: As immunoSEQ supplied junction-only sequences (without quality scores), filtering differed. This table comes from immunoSEQ multiplex PCR, and its TCRdb copy is limited to in-frame clones, with some not included. For V, J and clone size, that table is used; D and trimming come from the DNA. The table records 2,500,000 or so clones, roughly 93% of them present only once. Details on this clone: Its antigen remains unidentified.

Whole-study results and caveats: Several donors held around 5% of naive CD4 clonotypes in common. Shared clonotypes across all four donors exceeded non-shared ones in generation probability.

Donors had no recently reported acute infections or vaccinations and were HIV-negative. This CDR3 has 11 amino acids. V lost 0 bases and J lost 7, with 4 bases in between. Germline CDR1 and CDR2: MNHNS and SASEGT. This TCR was recovered from a man between 18 and 29 years old in good health. Some clones in this sample may be carry-over from other donors' samples. The sample taken for sequencing was naive CD4+ T cells from PBMCs. The subset here: CD45RA+ positively selected. The chain links TRBV6-1 to TRBJ2-7; D uncertain. This CDR3 is CASSEAEEQYF. The CDR3 nucleotides read TGTGCCAGCAGTGAAGCCGAGGAGCAGTACTTC.